The 12 T cell receptor beta chains given below trace back to one sample, sequenced in a study of radiotherapy plus CTLA-4 blockade in lung cancer. Libraries were prepared by immunoSEQ multiplex PCR; TCRdb keeps only in-frame clonotypes and omits some of them. The sample carries 120,000 or so clones, more than 65% recorded once. The sequenced sample was peripheral blood, obtained from a patient treated with radiotherapy plus ipilimumab. The receptors were gathered from a human donor with non-small cell lung cancer who had a partial response to radiotherapy plus ipilimumab.

The genes are TRBV30 and TRBJ2-1, with 8 positions matching TRBD2. This CDR3 is 12 amino acids long. Germline CDR1 is GTSNPN and CDR2 is SVGIG (reference sequence). With V trimmed by 4 bases and J by 4 bases, 0 bases remained unmatched. CDR3 protein: CAWTSGYNEQFF. Here the CDR3 DNA reads TGTGCCTGGACTAGCGGGTACAATGAGCAGTTCTTC. Full variable domain (outside the CDR3, taken from reference TRBV30 and TRBJ2-1): SQTIHQWPATLVQPVGSPLSLECTVEGTSNPNLYWYRQAAGRGLQLLFYSVGIGQISSEVPQNLSASRPQDRQFILSSKKLLLSDSGFYLCAWTSGYNEQFFGPGTRLTVL.

This clone was picked up a small number of times. The V gene is TRBV21-1, the J gene TRBJ2-5; the D call TRBD2 from the table was never checked on the DNA. TRBV21-1 is classified as a pseudogene. The CDR3 length is 16 residues. The chain's CDR3 is CASSRRKGADQETQYF. CDR3 nucleotide sequence: TGTGCCAGCAGCCGAAGGAAAGGAGCGGACCAAGAGACCCAGTACTTC.

The chain is built from TRBV7-9 and TRBJ2-3; 9 bases are shared with TRBD1. The V segment lost 8 bases and the J segment 4 bases; nucleotides outside the gene matches: 7. The CDR3 sequence is 14 residues long. The germline CDR1 and CDR2 sequences are SEHNR and FQNEAQ (reference sequence). CDR3 amino acids: CASLRQGVSDTQYF. In DNA form, the CDR3 reads TGTGCCAGCTTAAGACAGGGGGTTTCAGATACGCAGTATTTT. Drawing the rest from reference TRBV7-9 and TRBJ2-3, the complete variable domain is DTGVSQNPRHKITKRGQNVTFRCDPISEHNRLYWYRQTLGQGPEFLTYFQNEAQLEKSRLLSDRFSAERPKGSFSTLEIQRTEQGDSAMYLCASLRQGVSDTQYFGPGTRLTVL.

The chain couples TRBV4-3 to TRBJ1-2; 7 positions agree with TRBD1. This CDR3 region has 15 residues. The V gene's germline CDR1 is LGHNA and CDR2 YSLEER. The trim removed 3 bases at V and 4 bases at J, leaving 8 bases unmatched. The CDR3, as DNA: TGCGCCAGCAGCCAGGCGGGACAGCTCCTCTATGGCTACACCTTC. Translated: CASSQAGQLLYGYTF.

This clone was found a few times. The J gene is TRBJ2-1, the V gene TRBV4-1; 13 nucleotides agree with TRBD2. CDR3 length: 16 residues. CDR1 and CDR2 from the germline V gene are MGHRA and YSYEKL. V gave up 3 bases and J gave up 9 bases; unmatched junction bases: 8. The chain's CDR3 is CASSQLGTSGIGEQFF. CDR3 DNA sequence: TGCGCCAGCAGCCAGTTAGGGACTAGCGGGATAGGTGAGCAGTTCTTC.

The chain carries TRBV2 and TRBJ2-3; TRBD2 matches 7 bases. The V segment lost 4 bases and the J segment 2 bases; nucleotides outside the gene matches: 6. This CDR3 has 15 residues. The germline CDR1 and CDR2 sequences are SNHLY and FYNNEI. CDR3 residues: CASSVNSGNTDTQYF. The CDR3 DNA sequence: TGTGCCAGCAGTGTAAACAGCGGGAACACAGATACGCAGTATTTT.

The chain links TRBV5-8 to TRBJ1-2; 7 nucleotides match TRBD1. J lost 5 bases, V lost 2 bases, and 6 bases had no gene match. The CDR3 runs 14 residues. In germline, CDR1 is SGHTS, CDR2 YDEGEE. CDR3 region: CASSFVRDRYGYTF. The DNA for the CDR3 is TGTGCCAGCAGCTTCGTCCGGGACAGATATGGCTACACCTTC. The whole variable domain, remainder taken from reference TRBV5-8 and TRBJ1-2, is EAGVTQSPTHLIKTRGQQATLRCSPISGHTSVYWYQQALGLGLQFLLWYDEGEERNRGNFPPRFSGRQFPNYSSELNVNALELEDSALYLCASSFVRDRYGYTFGSGTRLTVV.

V and J are TRBV9 and TRBJ2-1; 8 bases match TRBD2. The CDR3 consists of 15 residues. Germline CDR1 reads SGDLS; CDR2 reads YYNGEE. Trimming removed 7 bases from V and 0 bases from J; junction bases left unmatched: 6. The CDR3 loop reads CASAGGGSSYNEQFF. CDR3 bases: TGTGCCAGCGCCGGGGGGGGGAGCTCCTACAATGAGCAGTTCTTC. The full variable domain, with the rest looked up from reference TRBV9 and TRBJ2-1, is DSGVTQTPKHLITATGQRVTLRCSPRSGDLSVYWYQQSLDQGLQFLIQYYNGEERAKGNILERFSAQQFPDLHSELNLSSLELGDSALYFCASAGGGSSYNEQFFGPGTRLTVL.

The rearrangement uses TRBV13 and TRBJ1-1; D not certain. V lost 5 bases to trimming and J lost 1 base, with 8 bases between them. Germline V gene data show CDR1 as PRHDT and CDR2 as FYEKMQ (reference sequence). The length of the CDR3 is 13 residues. CDR3 nucleotides: TGTGCCAGCAGCCCCGGAGGGAACACTGAAGCTTTCTTT. It specifies CASSPGGNTEAFF.

This clone was detected once. This sequence joins TRBV30 and TRBJ1-5; no reliable D call. Trimming removed 0 bases from V and 4 bases from J, with 7 bases in between. CDR1 is GTSNPN and CDR2 is SVGIG in the germline V gene (reference sequence). The CDR3 covers 13 residues. CDR3 in DNA: TGTGCCTGGAGTGTACAGCCGAATCAGCCCCAGCATTTT. Residues: CAWSVQPNQPQHF.

A note on this clone: This CDR3 is also generated by other DNA sequences in the sample. The genes are TRBV27 and TRBJ2-1; possibly TRBD2 for D (5 bases). The germline V and J ends were trimmed by 3 bases and 1 base, with 10 bases remaining between them. The CDR3 has 15 amino acids. Germline V gene sequence: CDR1 MNHEY, CDR2 SMNVEV (reference sequence). The DNA of the CDR3 is TGTGCCAGCAGTTTGAGGACTGGGTCCTACAATGAGCAGTTCTTC. This translates into CASSLRTGSYNEQFF.

The CDR3: CASSLGGLNQETQYF. For the CDR3, the DNA is TGTGCCAGCAGCTTAGGAGGACTGAACCAAGAGACCCAGTACTTC. J is TRBJ2-5 and V is TRBV7-6, with TRBD2 as a possible D gene (5 bases). The germline V gene has CDR1 SGHVS and CDR2 FNYEAQ. V was clipped by 1 base and J by 0 bases, with 9 bases between them. This CDR3 is 15 amino acids long.